A selection of T cell receptor beta chains follows, all from one sample in a study of blood T cell repertoires in COVID-19. Method: immunoSEQ multiplex PCR; TCRdb's copy keeps in-frame clones and lacks some. Of some 350,000 clones listed, about 90% were seen once; the top ten hold about 5.2%. Sequencing was done on a sample of PBMCs or T cells enriched from blood (not recorded which). The receptors were gathered from a woman aged 30 to 39 who had recovered from COVID-19. CDR3s include the opening cysteine and the closing phenylalanine or tryptophan. Fields, in order: D gene, clone size, J gene, V gene, CDR3 DNA, CDR3 protein. D genes are given only for firm matches. Only part of the rows carry a size: once, few, many, or a class if the clone is expanded.

>.|.|TRBJ1-6|TRBV28
TGTGCCAGCAGTTTACTGCAGGGCCTGGAAAATTCACCCCTCCACTTT
CASSLLQGLENSPLHF
>TRBD2|.|TRBJ2-1|TRBV2
TGTGCCAGCGGCCTCGGGGGGATCAATGAGCAGTTCTTC
CASGLGGINEQFF
>.|.|TRBJ2-3|TRBV5-8
TGTGCCAGCAGCTCGTTAGCGAGCACAGATACGCAGTATTTT
CASSSLASTDTQYF
>TRBD1|.|TRBJ2-1|TRBV19
TGTGCCAGTAGTCTCGGGACAGGGGTCCACAATGAGCAGTTCTTC
CASSLGTGVHNEQFF
>.|.|TRBJ1-2|TRBV4-1
TGCGCCAGCAGCCAAGGGAGGCCGGGAGGCTACACCTTC
CASSQGRPGGYTF
>.|.|TRBJ1-3|TRBV18
TGTGCCAGCTCACCACAGGGGTCTGGAAACACCATATATTTT
CASSPQGSGNTIYF
>.|.|TRBJ2-5|TRBV12-3/TRBV12-4
TGTGCCAGCAGTTTAGACTCGGGGAGGACCCAGTACTTC
CASSLDSGRTQYF
>TRBD1|.|TRBJ1-2|TRBV6-2/TRBV6-3
TGTGCCAGCAGCCAGGGACAGGCGGGCGGCTACACCTTC
CASSQGQAGGYTF
>.|.|TRBJ2-3|TRBV4-2
TGTGCCAGCAGCCAAGAGCGAAACGGGGGAGATACGCAGTATTTT
CASSQERNGGDTQYF
>TRBD1|.|TRBJ1-2|TRBV30
TGTGCCTGGAGTGGGAATAGGGGGCACTATGGCTACACCTTC
CAWSGNRGHYGYTF
>.|.|TRBJ1-6|TRBV19
TGTGCCAGTAGTTCCGCGGCAGGGGAGTCACCCCTCCACTTT
CASSSAAGESPLHF
>.|.|TRBJ1-4|TRBV5-4
TGTGCCAGCAGCTTGGCACAGGGTAACGAAAAACTGTTTTTT
CASSLAQGNEKLFF
>.|.|TRBJ1-3|TRBV5-1
TGCGCCAGCAGCTCTGAACAGTATTACTCTGGAAACACCATATATTTT
CASSSEQYYSGNTIYF
>TRBD1|.|TRBJ1-3|TRBV2
TGTGCCAGCAGTACAGGACAGGGGGCTGGAAACACCATATATTTT
CASSTGQGAGNTIYF
>.|.|TRBJ1-3|TRBV29-1
TGCAGCGTTGAAAGGAGGGTGGGAGGAAACACCATATATTTT
CSVERRVGGNTIYF
>.|.|TRBJ1-6|TRBV5-1
TGCGCCAGCAGCTTGTCAGATGCAAGCTCCTATAATTCACCCCTCCACTTT
CASSLSDASSYNSPLHF
>.|.|TRBJ2-3|TRBV5-4
TGTGCCAGCAGCGCCGCCGGGACACAAGGTACGCAGTATTTT
CASSAAGTQGTQYF
>TRBD1|.|TRBJ1-5|TRBV5-1
TGCGCCAGCAGCTTGACAGGGGGACCCAATCAGCCCCAGCATTTT
CASSLTGGPNQPQHF
>.|.|TRBJ1-6|TRBV4-3
TGCGCCAGCAGCCCCAAACCACTGACAGACTATAATTCACCCCTCCACTTT
CASSPKPLTDYNSPLHF
>.|.|TRBJ1-3|TRBV5-1
TGCGCCAGCAGCTACAATTCGGGAAACACCATATATTTT
CASSYNSGNTIYF
>TRBD1|once|TRBJ1-5|TRBV6-2/TRBV6-3
TGTGCCAGCAGTTCAAGGACAGGGGGCGGCCTCTTT
CASSSRTGGGLF
>TRBD2|.|TRBJ2-3|TRBV6-2/TRBV6-3
TGTGCCAGCAGTACCCGCGCGGGACTAGCGGTGAACACAGATACGCAGTATTTT
CASSTRAGLAVNTDTQYF